A selection of T cell receptor beta chains follows, all from one sample in a study of blood T cell repertoires in COVID-19. Sequencing used immunoSEQ multiplex PCR; TCRdb keeps in-frame clones, though not all of them. The data contain 80,000 to 95,000 clones, roughly 80% of them seen just once; the ten biggest clones take up roughly 25%. What was sequenced was peripheral blood. These receptor sequences come from a man older than 75 with active or convalescent COVID-19. CDR3s include the opening cysteine and the closing phenylalanine or tryptophan. D genes are given only for firm matches. A row's size may be missing; if present it is once, few, many or a size class.

j_gene	abundance	v_gene	d_gene	CDR3nt	CDR3aa
TRBJ2-5	NA	TRBV7-3	NA	TGTGCCAGCAGCTTAACGGGGAGACGGGACCAAGAGACCCAGTACTTC	CASSLTGRRDQETQYF
TRBJ2-2	NA	TRBV7-6	NA	TGTGCCAGCAGCCCCCCGGGGACCGGGGAGCTGTTTTTT	CASSPPGTGELFF
TRBJ2-5	NA	TRBV2	TRBD2	TGTGCCAGCAGTGGGCGGGGGGGCCTAGAGACCCAGTACTTC	CASSGRGGLETQYF
TRBJ1-2	NA	TRBV6-5	TRBD1	TGTGCCAGCAGAGACAGGGGGCGAGAGAACTATGGCTACACCTTC	CASRDRGRENYGYTF
TRBJ1-1	NA	TRBV7-2	NA	TGTGCCAGCAGCTTATTTACAGCTCTGGACACTGAAGCTTTCTTT	CASSLFTALDTEAFF
TRBJ2-2	NA	TRBV5-6	NA	TGTGCCAGCGGGCGGCTAGCTGGGACCGGGGAGCTGTTTTTT	CASGRLAGTGELFF
TRBJ2-1	NA	TRBV5-1	TRBD1	TGCGCCAGCAGCACGGACGGGACAGGGGCAACCAATGAGCAGTTCTTC	CASSTDGTGATNEQFF
TRBJ2-6	NA	TRBV2	NA	TGTGCCAGCAGTGAAACCGGGACTTCCGGGGCCAACGTCCTGACTTTC	CASSETGTSGANVLTF
TRBJ2-2	few	TRBV20-1	TRBD2	TGCAGTGCTAGTTTGGGCGGGGGGACGGCCGGGGAGCTGTTTTTT	CSASLGGGTAGELFF
TRBJ1-2	NA	TRBV5-8	NA	TGTGCCAGCAGCTTGATGCCAGGACAACCTCCGCGCGGTGGCTACACCTTC	CASSLMPGQPPRGGYTF
TRBJ1-2	NA	TRBV7-8	TRBD1	TGTGCCAGCAGCTTAGCGACCGGGACAGGGGGCCGCTCTACCTATGGCTACACCTTC	CASSLATGTGGRSTYGYTF
TRBJ2-7	once	TRBV7-9	NA	TGTGCCAGCAGCCCCTTCCCCTACGAGCAGTACTTC	CASSPFPYEQYF
TRBJ1-1	NA	TRBV7-2	NA	TGTGCCAGCAGCTTAGCGGGCGGGGGGGTTATCACTGAAGCTTTCTTT	CASSLAGGGVITEAFF